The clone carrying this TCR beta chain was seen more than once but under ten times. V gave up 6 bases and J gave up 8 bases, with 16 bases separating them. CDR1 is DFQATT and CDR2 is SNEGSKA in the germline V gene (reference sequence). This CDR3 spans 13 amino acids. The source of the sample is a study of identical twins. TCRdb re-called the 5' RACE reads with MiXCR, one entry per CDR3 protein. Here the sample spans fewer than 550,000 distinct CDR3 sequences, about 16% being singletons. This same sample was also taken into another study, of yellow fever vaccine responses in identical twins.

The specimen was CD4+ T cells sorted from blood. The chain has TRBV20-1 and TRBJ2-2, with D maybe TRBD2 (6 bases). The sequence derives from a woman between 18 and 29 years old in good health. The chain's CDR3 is CSAQGLGRGELFF. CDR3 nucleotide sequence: TGCAGTGCCCAGGGACTCGGACGAGGGGAGCTGTTTTTT.